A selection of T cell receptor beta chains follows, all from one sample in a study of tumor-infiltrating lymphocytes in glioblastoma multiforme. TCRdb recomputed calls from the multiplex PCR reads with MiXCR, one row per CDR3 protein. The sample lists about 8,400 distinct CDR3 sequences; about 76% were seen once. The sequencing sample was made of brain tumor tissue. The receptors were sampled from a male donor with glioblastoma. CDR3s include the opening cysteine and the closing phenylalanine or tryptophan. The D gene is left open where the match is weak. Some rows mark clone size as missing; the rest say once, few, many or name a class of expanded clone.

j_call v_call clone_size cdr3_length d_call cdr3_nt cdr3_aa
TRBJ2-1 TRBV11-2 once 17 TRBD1 TGTGCCAGCATCATAACAGTAAGGGGGCCTTCGCGCAATGAGCAGTCTTTC CASIITVRGPSRNEQSF
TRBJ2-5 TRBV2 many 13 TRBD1 TGTGCCAGCAGAGAGGGACAGGGTGAGACCCAGTACTTC CASREGQGETQYF
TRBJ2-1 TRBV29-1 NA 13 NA TGCAGCGTCCCGGACATCAGGATGAATGAGCAGTTCTTC CSVPDIRMNEQFF
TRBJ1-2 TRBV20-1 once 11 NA TGCATTTCTAGAAACAGCTATGGCTACACCTTC CISRNSYGYTF
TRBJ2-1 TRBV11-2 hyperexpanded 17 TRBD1 TGTGCCAGCAGCTTAGCAGTAAGGGGGCCTTCGCGCAATGAGCAGTTCTTC CASSLAVRGPSRNEQFF
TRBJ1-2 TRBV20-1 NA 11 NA TGCAGTGCTAAGGGACTCTATGGCTACACCTTC CSAKGLYGYTF
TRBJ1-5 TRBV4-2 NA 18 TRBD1 TGTGCCAGCAGCCAAGATCGGTCGGACAGGGAGATCTGCCAGCCCCAGCATTTT CASSQDRSDREICQPQHF
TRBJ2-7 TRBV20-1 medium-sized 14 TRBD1 TGCAGTGCGCTAAAGACAGGGTTTACCTACGAGCAGTACTTC CSALKTGFTYEQYF
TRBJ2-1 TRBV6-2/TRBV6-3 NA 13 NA TGTGCCAGCAGGGGACTGGGAAAGGATGAGCAGTTCTTC CASRGLGKDEQFF
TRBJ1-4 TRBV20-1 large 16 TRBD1 TGCAGTGCTAGATCCGTTGGCCAGGGGGTTAATGAAAAACTGTTTTTT CSARSVGQGVNEKLFF
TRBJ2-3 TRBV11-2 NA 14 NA TGTGCCAGCAGCTTACAGGGGATGTCAGATATGCAGTATTTC CASSLQGMSDMQYF
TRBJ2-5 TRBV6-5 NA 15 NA TGTGCCAGCGGTTACTCGGTTAGAGGGAGCCAGACCCAGTACTTC CASGYSVRGSQTQYF
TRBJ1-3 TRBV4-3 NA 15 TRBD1 TGCGCCAGCAGCCAAGATGACGGCAGGGGGAACACCATATATTTT CASSQDDGRGNTIYF
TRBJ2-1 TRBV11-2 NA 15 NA TGTGCCAGCAGCTTAGATAAGGGGGGGAGATACGACCAGTTCTTC CASSLDKGGRYDQFF
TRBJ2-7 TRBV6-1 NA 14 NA TGTGCCAGCAGTGAGGAGCCAGATCCCCTTGAGCAGTACTTC CASSEEPDPLEQYF
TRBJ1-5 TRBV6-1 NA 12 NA TGTGCCAGCAGGGGGGTCAATCAGCCCCAGCATTTT CASRGVNQPQHF
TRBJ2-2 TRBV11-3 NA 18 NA TGTGCCAGCAGCACCACCTCCGGACCACCGGGAGAAACCGGGGAGCTGTTTTTT CASSTTSGPPGETGELFF
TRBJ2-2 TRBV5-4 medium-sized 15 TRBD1 TGTGCCAGCAGCATAGACAGGGGAAGAACCGGGGAGCTGTTTTTT CASSIDRGRTGELFF
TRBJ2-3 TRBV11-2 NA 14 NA TGTGCCAGCAGCTTACAGGGCATGGCAGATATGCAATATTTT CASSLQGMADMQYF
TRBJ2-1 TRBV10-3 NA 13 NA TGTGCCATCAGCCAGGGGCTGGACAATGAGCAGTTCTTC CAISQGLDNEQFF
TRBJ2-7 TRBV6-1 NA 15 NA TGTGCCAGCAGTGAAGGTGGGGAGGGGGCCTACGAGCAGTACTTC CASSEGGEGAYEQYF
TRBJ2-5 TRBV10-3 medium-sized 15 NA TGTGCCATCAGTGAGTCAGGGGGAACGGGTGAGACCCAGTACTTC CAISESGGTGETQYF
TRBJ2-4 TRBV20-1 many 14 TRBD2 TGCAGTGCAATCCCGGGACTAGGAAAAAACATTCAGTACTTC CSAIPGLGKNIQYF
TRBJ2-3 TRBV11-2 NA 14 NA TGTGCCAGCAGTACTCTAGTGCGTGACGATACGCAGTATTTT CASSTLVRDDTQYF
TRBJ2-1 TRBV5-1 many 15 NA TGCGCCAGCAGCTTGGCGGTTGCCTCCTACAATGAGCAGTTCTTC CASSLAVASYNEQFF
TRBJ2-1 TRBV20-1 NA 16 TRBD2 TGCAGTGCTAGTCGACCGTGGCTAGCGGGAATGAACGAGCAGTTCTTC CSASRPWLAGMNEQFF
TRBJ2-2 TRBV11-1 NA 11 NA TGTGCCAACAGGGCCACCGGGGAGCTGTTTTTT CANRATGELFF
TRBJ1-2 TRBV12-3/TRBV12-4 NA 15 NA TGTGCCAGCAGTTTATCCCCCCCCGGGGACTATGGCTACACCTTC CASSLSPPGDYGYTF